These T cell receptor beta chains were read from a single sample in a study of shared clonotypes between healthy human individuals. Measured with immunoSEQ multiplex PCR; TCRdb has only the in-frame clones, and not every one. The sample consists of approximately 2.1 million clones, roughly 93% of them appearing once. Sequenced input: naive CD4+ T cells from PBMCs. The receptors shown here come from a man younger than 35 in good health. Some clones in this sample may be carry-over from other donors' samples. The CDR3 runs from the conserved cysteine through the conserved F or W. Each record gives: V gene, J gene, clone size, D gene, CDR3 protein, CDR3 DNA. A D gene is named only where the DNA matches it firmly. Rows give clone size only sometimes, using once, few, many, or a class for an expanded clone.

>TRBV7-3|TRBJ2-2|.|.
CASSLAPGELFF
TGTGCCAGCAGCTTAGCTCCCGGGGAGCTGTTTTTT
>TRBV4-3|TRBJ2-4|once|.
CASSQAALAKNIQYF
TGCGCCAGCAGCCAAGCTGCGCTAGCCAAAAACATTCAGTACTTC
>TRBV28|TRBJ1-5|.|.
CASRVSNQPQHF
TGTGCCAGCAGGGTAAGCAATCAGCCCCAGCATTTT
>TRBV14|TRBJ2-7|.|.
CASTDGYYEQYF
TGTGCCAGCACGGACGGGTACTACGAGCAGTACTTC
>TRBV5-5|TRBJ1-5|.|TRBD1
CASSPLGQVGQPQHF
TGTGCCAGCAGCCCGCTCGGACAGGTCGGGCAGCCCCAGCATTTT
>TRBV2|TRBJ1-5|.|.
CASSRVGLRQPQHF
TGTGCCAGCAGCCGGGTGGGGCTGCGGCAGCCCCAGCATTTT
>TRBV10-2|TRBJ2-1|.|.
CASSSEGSTSYNEQFF
TGCGCCAGCAGCTCCGAGGGGTCGACCTCCTACAATGAGCAGTTCTTC
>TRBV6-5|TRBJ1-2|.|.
CASSYSNRDVRGYTF
TGTGCCAGCAGTTACTCGAACCGGGACGTACGGGGCTACACCTTC
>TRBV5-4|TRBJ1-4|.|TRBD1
CASSLGTDEKLFF
TGTGCCAGCAGCCTAGGGACAGACGAAAAACTGTTTTTT
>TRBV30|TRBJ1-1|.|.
CAWSPGVYTEAFF
TGTGCCTGGAGTCCCGGGGTTTACACTGAAGCTTTCTTT
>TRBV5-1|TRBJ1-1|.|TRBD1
CASSYSTGQEGTEAFF
TGCGCCAGCAGCTACTCGACAGGGCAAGAGGGCACTGAAGCTTTCTTT
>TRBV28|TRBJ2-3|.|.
CASSPTDTQYF
TGTGCCAGCAGTCCCACAGATACGCAGTATTTT
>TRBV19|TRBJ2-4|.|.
CASSYRDTGIQYF
TGTGCCAGTAGCTACCGGGACACGGGCATTCAGTACTTC
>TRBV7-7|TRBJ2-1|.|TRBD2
CASSERASGSPPAYNEQFF
TGTGCCAGCAGCGAAAGGGCTAGCGGGTCCCCCCCAGCCTACAATGAGCAGTTCTTC
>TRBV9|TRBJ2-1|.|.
CASSVIGASDEQFF
TGTGCCAGCAGCGTCATCGGGGCCTCGGATGAGCAGTTCTTC
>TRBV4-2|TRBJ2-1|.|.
CASSQDPWQGSGNEQFF
TGTGCCAGCAGCCAAGATCCTTGGCAGGGAAGTGGAAATGAGCAGTTCTTC
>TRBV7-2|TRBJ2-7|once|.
CASSASTWEQYF
TGTGCCAGCAGCGCATCCACCTGGGAGCAGTACTTC
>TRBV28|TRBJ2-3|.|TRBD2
CASSSRRGTSGKTDTQYF
TGTGCCAGCAGTTCCCGACGCGGGACTAGCGGGAAAACAGATACGCAGTATTTT
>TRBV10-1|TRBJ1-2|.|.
CARPQAGYTF
TGCGCCAGACCTCAGGCTGGCTACACCTTC
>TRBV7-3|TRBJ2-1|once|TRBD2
CASSFPRTSGSDEQFF
TGTGCCAGCAGCTTCCCCCGGACTAGCGGGAGCGATGAGCAGTTCTTC
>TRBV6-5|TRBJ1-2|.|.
CASSYTGTIYGYTF
TGTGCCAGCAGTTACACAGGGACCATCTATGGCTACACCTTC
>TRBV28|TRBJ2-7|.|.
CASSTNLGVPYEQYF
TGTGCCAGCAGTACCAACCTTGGTGTTCCCTACGAGCAGTACTTC
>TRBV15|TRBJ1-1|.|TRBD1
CATGVGQTNTEAFF
TGTGCCACAGGGGTGGGACAGACAAACACTGAAGCTTTCTTT
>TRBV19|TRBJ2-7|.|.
CASSMVWERAGSYEQYF
TGTGCCAGTAGTATGGTTTGGGAGCGGGCCGGCTCCTACGAGCAGTACTTC
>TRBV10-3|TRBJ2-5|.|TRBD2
CAISRGASGAQETQYF
TGTGCCATCAGCAGGGGGGCTAGCGGGGCTCAAGAGACCCAGTACTTC
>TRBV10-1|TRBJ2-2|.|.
CASGGNTGELFF
TGCGCCAGCGGGGGAAACACCGGGGAGCTGTTTTTT
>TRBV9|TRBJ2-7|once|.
CASSDGAEPTYEQYF
TGTGCCAGCAGCGATGGAGCGGAGCCGACCTACGAGCAGTACTTC
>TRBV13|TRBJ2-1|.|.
CASSLYNEQFF
TGTGCCAGCAGCTTATACAATGAGCAGTTCTTC
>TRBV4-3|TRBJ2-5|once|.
CASSQDATLKETQYF
TGCGCCAGCAGCCAAGATGCGACTTTAAAAGAGACCCAGTACTTC
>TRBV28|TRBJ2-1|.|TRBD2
CASSQPLAAYYNEQFF
TGTGCCAGCAGTCAACCCCTAGCGGCTTATTACAATGAGCAGTTCTTC
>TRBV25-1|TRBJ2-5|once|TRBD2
CASSEPAGGGRETQYF
TGTGCCAGCAGTGAACCCGCCGGGGGGGGCCGGGAGACCCAGTACTTC
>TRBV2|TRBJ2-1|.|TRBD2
CAKQGLAGGNEQFF
TGTGCCAAGCAGGGTCTTGCGGGAGGCAATGAGCAGTTCTTC
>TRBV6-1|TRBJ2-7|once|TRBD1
CASRDRVVYEQYF
TGTGCCAGCAGGGACAGGGTGGTATACGAGCAGTACTTC
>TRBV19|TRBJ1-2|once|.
CASRTLDSENYGYTF
TGTGCCAGTCGAACCTTGGACAGTGAAAACTATGGCTACACCTTC
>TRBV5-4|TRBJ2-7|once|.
CASSLGVGGYEQYF
TGTGCCAGCAGCTTGGGTGTAGGGGGCTACGAGCAGTACTTC
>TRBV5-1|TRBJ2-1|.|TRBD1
CASAAGGADEQFF
TGCGCCAGCGCGGCAGGGGGCGCGGATGAGCAGTTCTTC
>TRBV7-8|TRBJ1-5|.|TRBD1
CASSLRQGGTQPQHF
TGTGCCAGCAGCCTACGACAGGGGGGAACCCAGCCCCAGCATTTT
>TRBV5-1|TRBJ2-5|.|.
CASSLAGQGGRETQYF
TGCGCCAGCAGCTTGGCCGGACAGGGCGGGAGGGAGACCCAGTACTTC
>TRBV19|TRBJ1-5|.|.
CASTDRPLDQPQHF
TGTGCCAGTACCGACAGGCCCCTAGATCAGCCCCAGCATTTT
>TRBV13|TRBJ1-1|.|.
CASSFWLNTEAFF
TGTGCCAGCAGCTTTTGGTTGAACACTGAAGCTTTCTTT
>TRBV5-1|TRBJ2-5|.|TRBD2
CASRQSGALLQETQYF
TGCGCCAGCAGGCAAAGCGGGGCCCTCCTCCAAGAGACCCAGTACTTC
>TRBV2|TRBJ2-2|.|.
CASSRSNTGELFF
TGTGCCAGCTCTAGATCGAACACCGGGGAGCTGTTTTTT
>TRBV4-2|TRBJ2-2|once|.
CASSQDPDSSTGELFF
TGTGCCAGCAGCCAGGACCCCGACAGCTCCACCGGGGAGCTGTTTTTT
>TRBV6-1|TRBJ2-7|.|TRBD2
CASETSLSYEQYF
TGTGCCAGCGAGACTAGCCTATCTTACGAGCAGTACTTC
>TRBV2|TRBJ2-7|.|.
CASSGSYEQYF
TGTGCCAGCAGTGGTTCTTACGAGCAGTACTTC
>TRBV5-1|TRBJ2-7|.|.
CASSLDPGNSYEQYF
TGCGCCAGCAGCTTGGATCCGGGAAACTCCTACGAGCAGTACTTC
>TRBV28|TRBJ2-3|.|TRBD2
CASSKGLATSTDTQYF
TGTGCCAGCAGTAAGGGACTAGCGACAAGCACAGATACGCAGTATTTT
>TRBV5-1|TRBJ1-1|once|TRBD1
CASSTGQIHTEAFF
TGCGCCAGCAGCACGGGACAGATCCACACTGAAGCTTTCTTT
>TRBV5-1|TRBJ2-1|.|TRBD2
CASSPALGTSGYNEQFF
TGCGCCAGCAGCCCGGCTTTAGGGACTAGCGGATACAATGAGCAGTTCTTC
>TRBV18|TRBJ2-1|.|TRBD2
CASSPRQNVAGGPPVGNEQFF
TGTGCCAGCTCACCACGCCAGAATGTGGCGGGAGGGCCCCCGGTTGGCAATGAGCAGTTCTTC
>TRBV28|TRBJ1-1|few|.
CASSIFDIGANTEAFF
TGTGCCAGCAGTATCTTTGACATTGGGGCGAACACTGAAGCTTTCTTT
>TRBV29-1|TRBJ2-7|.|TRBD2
CSVEGRTSAEQYF
TGCAGCGTTGAAGGGAGAACTAGCGCCGAGCAGTACTTC
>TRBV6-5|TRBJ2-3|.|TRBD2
CASSLRGREPDTQYF
TGTGCCAGCAGTTTACGGGGGAGGGAGCCAGATACGCAGTATTTT
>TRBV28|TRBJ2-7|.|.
CASSYDPGTTYEQYF
TGTGCCAGCAGTTACGATCCCGGGACAACCTACGAGCAGTACTTC
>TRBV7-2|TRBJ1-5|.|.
CASSFKGQPQHF
TGTGCCAGCAGTTTTAAGGGTCAGCCCCAGCATTTT
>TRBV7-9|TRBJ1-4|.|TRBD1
CASSFTGGGGEKLFF
TGTGCCAGCAGCTTTACAGGGGGCGGAGGTGAAAAACTGTTTTTT
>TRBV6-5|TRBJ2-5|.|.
CASSYRTYQETQYF
TGTGCCAGCAGTTACCGGACGTACCAAGAGACCCAGTACTTC
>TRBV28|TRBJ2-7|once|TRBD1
CASSSPGQGDEQYF
TGTGCCAGCAGTTCCCCCGGACAGGGAGACGAGCAGTACTTC
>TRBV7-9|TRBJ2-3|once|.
CASSPRASTDTQYF
TGTGCCAGCAGCCCTCGGGCTAGCACAGATACGCAGTATTTT